A selection of T cell receptor beta chains follows, all from one sample in a study of cytomegalovirus exposure and HLA in healthy donors. Data came from immunoSEQ multiplex PCR; TCRdb stores just in-frame clones and leaves some out. The sample lists 150,000 to 200,000 clones, just over 75% seen once, with approximately 2.1% in the top ten. What was sequenced was PBMCs. The receptors originated from a woman in her 30s in good health and CMV-seropositive. Both conserved end residues are part of each CDR3. A D gene is named only where the DNA matches it firmly.

V gene	CDR3 length	D gene	J gene	CDR3 DNA	CDR3 protein
TRBV9	14	NA	TRBJ2-4	TGTGCCAGCAGCGCCCCCTCAGGGCATCACATTCAGTACTTC	CASSAPSGHHIQYF
TRBV6-4	14	TRBD2	TRBJ2-3	TGTGCCAGCAGGGGACTAGCGGTGACAGATACGCAGTATTTT	CASRGLAVTDTQYF
TRBV7-9	16	TRBD2	TRBJ2-7	TGTTCCAGCAGCTTAGGCGGGAGGGCCGCCTTCGGGGAGCAGTACTTC	CSSSLGGRAAFGEQYF
TRBV10-2	15	TRBD1	TRBJ2-7	TGCGCCAGCAGTGAAAGACAGGGAATCTCCTACGAGCAGTACTTC	CASSERQGISYEQYF
TRBV27	12	NA	TRBJ1-5	TGTGCCAGCAGAACGGGCAATCAGCCCCAGCATTTT	CASRTGNQPQHF
TRBV5-1	15	TRBD1	TRBJ1-4	TGCGCCAGCAGCTTGGACCGTCAGGACAGGGACAAACTGTTTTTT	CASSLDRQDRDKLFF
TRBV30	13	NA	TRBJ2-7	TGTGCCTGGAGTGATGGGCGGAGGTACGAGCAGTACTTC	CAWSDGRRYEQYF
TRBV9	14	NA	TRBJ2-1	TGTGCCAGCAGCGTAGAGGTGGGAGACAATGAGCAGTTCTTC	CASSVEVGDNEQFF
TRBV19	17	NA	TRBJ1-4	TGTGCCAGTAGTACCCAGGGGCTCATCGCGGCTAATGAAAAACTGTTTTTT	CASSTQGLIAANEKLFF
TRBV7-9	13	NA	TRBJ1-1	TGTGCCAACTTACGGGATCTGAGGACTGAAGCTTTCTTT	CANLRDLRTEAFF
TRBV20-1	10	NA	TRBJ2-7	TGCAGTGCTGGGCCCTACGAGCAGTACTTC	CSAGPYEQYF